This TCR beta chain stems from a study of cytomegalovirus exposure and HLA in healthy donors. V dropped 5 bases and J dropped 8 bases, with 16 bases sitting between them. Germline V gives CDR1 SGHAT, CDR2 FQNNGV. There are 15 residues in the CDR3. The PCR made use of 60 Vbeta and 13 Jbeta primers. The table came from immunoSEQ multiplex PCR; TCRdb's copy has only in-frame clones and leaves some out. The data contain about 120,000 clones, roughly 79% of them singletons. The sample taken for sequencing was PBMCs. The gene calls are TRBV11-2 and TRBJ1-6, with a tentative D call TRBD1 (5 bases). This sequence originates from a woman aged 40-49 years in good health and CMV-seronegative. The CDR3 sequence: CASSRSGGTHSPLHF. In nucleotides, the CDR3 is TGTGCCAGCAGCCGCTCCGGGGGAACCCATTCACCCCTCCACTTT.